These 32 T cell receptor beta chains came from one sample sequenced in a study of T cell responses to AZD1222 COVID-19 vaccine. Profiling relied on immunoSEQ multiplex PCR, and the TCRdb table lists in-frame clones only, not all of them. Seen here are fewer than 200,000 clones, 85% to 90% observed once, and the top ten hold roughly 4%. Specimen: peripheral blood, collected 28 days after the second dose of the MenACWY control vaccine. The receptors derive from an adult who received the MenACWY meningococcal vaccine as a control.

This CDR3 is CASSEYGTSTDTQYF. DNA for the CDR3: TGCGCCAGCAGTGAATACGGGACAAGCACAGATACGCAGTATTTT. The chain links TRBV10-2 to TRBJ2-3; weak D call: TRBD1 (6 bases). Germline V gene lookup returns CDR1 WSHSY and CDR2 SAAADI. CDR3 size: 15 residues. The V end was cut by 3 bases, the J end by 0 bases, with 10 bases between.

CDR3 sequence (DNA): TGTGCCTGGAGCATACTAACAGATACGCAGTATTTT. Protein product: CAWSILTDTQYF. The chain links TRBV30 to TRBJ2-3, with D hard to call. The V end lost 3 bases, the J end lost 3 bases, and 7 bases lay between the germline ends. Germline V gene lookup returns CDR1 GTSNPN and CDR2 SVGIG (reference sequence). CDR3 length: 12 residues.

The J gene is TRBJ2-7, the V gene TRBV3-1 (or the pseudogene TRBV3-2); D is unresolved. CDR3 size: 13 residues. V was pared by 3 bases and J by 2 bases, with 8 bases between. Germline values: CDR1 LGHDT, CDR2 YNNKEL (reference sequence). This chain's CDR3 is CASSHSVTYEQYF. The CDR3 bases are TGTGCCAGCAGCCATTCCGTAACCTACGAGCAGTACTTC.

On this clone: Germline is not matched at one junction end, which may reflect a read error. The chain employs TRBV2 and TRBJ1-1, with 9 bases lining up with TRBD1. From germline, CDR1 is SNHLY and CDR2 FYNNEI. The CDR3 totals 13 residues. CDR3 sequence reads: CASTHGQGQISTF. The CDR3 DNA sequence: TGTGCCAGCACTCATGGACAGGGGCAAATATCCACATTT.

The V gene is TRBV7-6, the J gene TRBJ2-3, with 12 bases aligning to TRBD2. The CDR3 is 15 residues long. Germline V gene data show CDR1 as SGHVS and CDR2 as FNYEAQ. After removal of 1 base from V and 6 bases from J, the junction contained 2 bases not matched to a gene. CDR3 bases: TGTGCCAGCAGCTTAGGACTAGCGGGAGACGATACGCAGTATTTT. Residues: CASSLGLAGDDTQYF.

The V gene is TRBV7-7, the J gene TRBJ1-2; no definite D call. With 2 bases removed from V and 4 bases from J, the gap between germline ends came to 11 bases. This CDR3 is built from 14 residues. Germline V gene sequence: CDR1 SSHAT, CDR2 FNYEAQ (reference sequence). CDR3 sequence: CASSLIRNSYGYTF. CDR3 DNA sequence: TGTGCCAGCAGCTTAATACGGAACTCCTATGGCTACACCTTC.

With respect to this clone: Germline is not matched at one junction end, which may reflect a read error. The chain uses TRBV6-1 and TRBJ1-1; a weak D match, TRBD1 (5 bases). The CDR3 extends over 10 amino acids. Germline V CDR1 and CDR2: MNHNS, SASEGT. The CDR3 protein is CASSEANRLF. CDR3 nucleotide sequence: TGTGCCAGCAGTGAAGCAAACAGGCTCTTT.

The chain carries TRBV4-3 and TRBJ2-1, with D perhaps matching TRBD1 (6 bases). Per the germline V gene, CDR1 is LGHNA and CDR2 is YSLEER. CDR3 size: 15 residues. V dropped 3 bases and J dropped 4 bases, with 13 bases sitting between them. Here the CDR3 reads CASSHAGTSYNEQFF. CDR3 nucleotides: TGCGCCAGCAGCCATGCCGGGACATCATACAATGAGCAGTTCTTC.

The gene calls are TRBV14 and TRBJ2-7; tentative D call: TRBD2 (5 bases). The germline CDR1 and CDR2 sequences are SGHDN and FVKESK. Trimming took off 2 bases at V and 1 base at J, with 12 bases between the two ends. This CDR3 region has 15 residues. For the CDR3, the DNA is TGTGCCAGCAGCCAATACCTAGCCGCTTCCTACGAGCAGTACTTC. Protein: CASSQYLAASYEQYF.

The chain uses TRBV30 and TRBJ2-4; 10 bases match TRBD2. V shed 8 bases and J 8 bases; nucleotides not matched to a gene: 3. The germline V gene has CDR1 GTSNPN and CDR2 SVGIG (reference sequence). The CDR3 loop spans 11 amino acids. In DNA, the CDR3 is TGTGCCGGGACTAGCGCCCACATTCAGTACTTC. It is translated as CAGTSAHIQYF.

This rearrangement joins TRBV27 to TRBJ2-2; 10 bases match TRBD2. The CDR3 has 15 amino acids. CDR1 is MNHEY and CDR2 is SMNVEV in the germline V gene (reference sequence). Trimming removed 9 bases from V and 5 bases from J; junction bases left unmatched: 9. The chain's CDR3 is CASIPSGRGTGELFF. As DNA, the CDR3 is TGTGCCAGTATCCCCAGCGGGAGGGGAACCGGGGAGCTGTTTTTT.

V and J are TRBV3-1 (or the pseudogene TRBV3-2) and TRBJ2-7, with TRBD2 identical over 10 bases. Per germline, CDR1 LGHDT and CDR2 YNNKEL (reference sequence). The CDR3 length is 15 residues. After removal of 5 bases from V and 5 bases from J, the junction contained 9 bases not matched to a gene. The CDR3 DNA sequence: TGTGCCAGCAGCGACCTAGCGGGAGTGGGCGACGAGCAGTACTTC. This sequence encodes CASSDLAGVGDEQYF.

CDR3 sequence: CASSQSQGIPFLREQYF. The CDR3 bases are TGTGCCAGCAGCCAATCACAGGGGATTCCCTTCCTCCGCGAGCAGTACTTC. This chain connects TRBV3-1 (or the pseudogene TRBV3-2) to TRBJ2-7; 7 bases align to TRBD1. V trimming: 2 bases; J trimming: 6 bases; junction bases outside the gene matches: 16. This CDR3 is built from 17 residues. Germline lookup yields CDR1 LGHDT and CDR2 YNNKEL (reference sequence).

This sequence joins TRBV19 and TRBJ1-5; perhaps TRBD1 as D (5 bases). The CDR3 has 14 residues. Deletions cut 3 bases from V and 11 bases from J, with 17 bases between. Germline CDR1 LNHDA, CDR2 SQIVND (reference sequence). The CDR3 sequence: CASSIRGTEGAQHF. The CDR3 DNA sequence: TGTGCCAGTAGTATTAGAGGGACGGAGGGTGCCCAGCATTTT.

The genes are TRBV6-1 and TRBJ2-3, with D perhaps matching TRBD1 or TRBD2 (5 bases each). Germline CDR1 is MNHNS and CDR2 is SASEGT. The CDR3 is 16 amino acids. V lost 4 bases to trimming and J lost 0 bases, with 14 bases between them. CDR3 nucleotides: TGTGCCAGCAGTGGTCCGGGGCTTACTAGCACAGATACGCAGTATTTT. Its protein is CASSGPGLTSTDTQYF.

The table lists this clone with a count of one. V is TRBV5-1 and J is TRBJ1-3; a possible D gene is TRBD1 (5 bases). Trimming cost V 0 bases and J 0 bases, with 7 bases left between them. This CDR3 region has 15 residues. CDR1 SGHRS and CDR2 YFSETQ come from the germline V gene. The CDR3 region is CASSLEGNSGNTIYF. The CDR3 bases are TGCGCCAGCAGCTTGGAGGGGAACTCTGGAAACACCATATATTTT.

The genes are TRBV4-1 and TRBJ2-5, with D tentatively TRBD1 or TRBD2 (5 bases each). The germline gives CDR1 MGHRA, CDR2 YSYEKL. The CDR3 has 15 amino acids. Trimming cost V 4 bases and J 5 bases, with 17 bases left between them. The CDR3, as DNA: TGCGCCAGCAGCCCTCCGGGTCGGGACGCCGAGACCCAGTACTTC. It encodes CASSPPGRDAETQYF.

The rearrangement joins TRBV6-5 to TRBJ1-5; no definite D call. The germline V gene has CDR1 MNHEY and CDR2 SVGAGI. The CDR3 is made up of 14 amino acids. The ends were cut back, 4 bases at V and 0 bases at J, with 7 bases in the middle. CDR3 nucleotide sequence: TGTGCCAGCAGTTCCGGTTATAGCAATCAGCCCCAGCATTTT. This gives the protein CASSSGYSNQPQHF.

This clone showed up just once. The same CDR3 arises from other DNA sequences in this sample as well. The chain is built from TRBV3-1 (or the pseudogene TRBV3-2) and TRBJ1-5; tentative D call: TRBD1 (5 bases). There are 12 residues in the CDR3. The V gene's germline CDR1 is LGHDT and CDR2 YNNKEL (reference sequence). Trimming removed 1 base at V and 7 bases at J, with 5 bases between. CDR3 coding DNA: TGTGCCAGCAGCCAAGGGGACCAGCCCCAGCATTTT. The encoded protein is CASSQGDQPQHF.

The chain couples TRBV7-9 to TRBJ1-2, with D perhaps matching TRBD1 (5 bases). This CDR3 has 14 residues. Looked up from germline, CDR1 is SEHNR and CDR2 is FQNEAQ (reference sequence). V lost 1 base and J 4 bases, leaving 10 bases between the germline ends. CDR3 in DNA: TGTGCCAGCAGCTTAGGAACCGACAGCTATGGCTACACCTTC. This encodes CASSLGTDSYGYTF. The whole variable domain, filled in from reference TRBV7-9 and TRBJ1-2, reads DTGVSQNPRHKITKRGQNVTFRCDPISEHNRLYWYRQTLGQGPEFLTYFQNEAQLEKSRLLSDRFSAERPKGSFSTLEIQRTEQGDSAMYLCASSLGTDSYGYTFGSGTRLTVV.

CDR3 residues: CAIGNRGEQYF. CDR3 DNA sequence: TGTGCCATCGGAAACAGGGGCGAGCAGTACTTC. The chain joins TRBV10-3 to TRBJ2-7; TRBD1 agrees at 7 bases. The CDR3 is 11 amino acids. V was clipped by 8 bases and J by 6 bases; unmatched bases: 4. Germline V gene data show CDR1 as ENHRY and CDR2 as SYGVKD.

This chain links TRBV9 with TRBJ1-4; TRBD1 matches at 7 bases. J was trimmed by 5 bases and V by 0 bases; bases with no gene match: 7. The CDR3 length is 16 residues. CDR1 SGDLS and CDR2 YYNGEE come from the germline V gene. In DNA, the CDR3 is TGTGCCAGCAGCGTAGGAATCCGGGACAGCAATGAAAAACTGTTTTTT. This gives the protein CASSVGIRDSNEKLFF.

The chain employs TRBV28 and TRBJ1-5; no reliable D call. The CDR3 has 14 amino acids. Trimming removed 6 bases at V and 1 base at J, with 10 bases between. CDR1 MDHEN and CDR2 SYDVKM come from the germline V gene. CDR3 protein: CASRDPVSNQPQHF. CDR3 nucleotides: TGTGCCAGCAGAGATCCCGTGAGCAATCAGCCCCAGCATTTT.

The chain is built from TRBV27 and TRBJ2-7, with a possible D match to TRBD2 (6 bases). V was trimmed by 3 bases and J by 6 bases, leaving 9 bases between them. This CDR3 is 12 amino acids long. Germline CDR1 and CDR2: MNHEY and SMNVEV (reference sequence). The CDR3 loop reads CASSFGGREQYF. The CDR3 nucleotides read TGTGCCAGCAGTTTCGGAGGGCGCGAGCAGTACTTC.

The V call is TRBV28, the J call TRBJ1-5; 9 bases are a match to TRBD1. Germline V gene lookup returns CDR1 MDHEN and CDR2 SYDVKM. Unmatched junction bases numbered 9, after V lost 6 bases and J lost 6 bases. This CDR3 is 15 amino acids long. The CDR3 here is CASSPPGQGVQPQHF. The CDR3 bases are TGTGCCAGCAGCCCTCCGGGACAGGGTGTTCAGCCCCAGCATTTT.

The V gene is TRBV19, the J gene TRBJ2-1; the D is unclear. The CDR3 covers 15 residues. Germline lookup yields CDR1 LNHDA and CDR2 SQIVND (reference sequence). V gave up 5 bases and J gave up 0 bases, with 11 bases separating them. The CDR3 is CASSPTKTSYNEQFF. The CDR3 DNA follows: TGTGCCAGTAGTCCGACCAAGACCTCCTACAATGAGCAGTTCTTC.

The chain links TRBV19 to TRBJ1-1; the D is unclear. The CDR3 spans 10 residues. The germline V gene encodes CDR1 LNHDA and CDR2 SQIVND (reference sequence). V was trimmed by 9 bases and J by 5 bases, leaving 7 bases between them. CDR3 DNA sequence: TGTGCCAGCAGGTTGACTGAAGCTTTCTTT. This codes for CASRLTEAFF.

The chain uses TRBV12-2 and TRBJ1-6; the table's D call, TRBD1, was not checked against the DNA. TRBV12-2 is a known pseudogene. The CDR3 runs to 17 residues. The CDR3 nucleotides read TGTGCAAGTCGCCAAACAGTCCCGGGACAGTATAATTCACCCCTCCACTTT. It yields the protein CASRQTVPGQYNSPLHF.

The genes are TRBV7-2 and TRBJ1-5; weak D call: TRBD1 (5 bases). The V gene's germline CDR1 is SGHTA and CDR2 FQGNSA. The CDR3 runs 15 residues. Trimming pared 5 bases from V and 10 bases from J, leaving 21 bases between. CDR3 sequence (DNA): TGTGCCAGCAGCAGCGGGACGGTAGGGGTCCAACCCCAGCATTTT. It translates to CASSSGTVGVQPQHF.

The chain joins TRBV7-9 to TRBJ2-1, with unresolved D. The CDR3 sequence is 11 residues long. Germline loops: CDR1 SEHNR, CDR2 FQNEAQ (reference sequence). V shed 5 bases and J shed 15 bases, with 14 bases lying between them. CDR3 region: CASSNLSVWFF. The CDR3 DNA reads as TGTGCCAGCAGCAATCTCTCGGTTTGGTTCTTC.

This sequence joins TRBV19 and TRBJ1-6; 8 bases agree with TRBD1. The junction had 6 bases not matched to a gene; V was cut back by 2 bases and J by 9 bases. Germline V gene sequence: CDR1 LNHDA, CDR2 SQIVND (reference sequence). The length of the CDR3 is 15 residues. The DNA for the CDR3 is TGTGCCAGTAGTATATTTGACAGGGGCGTTTCACCCCTCCACTTT. Translated, it gives CASSIFDRGVSPLHF.

The chain's CDR3 is CASSLETVSPLHF. DNA of the CDR3: TGTGCCAGCAGCTTGGAAACGGTTTCACCCCTCCACTTT. The chain couples TRBV5-4 to TRBJ1-6; D unclear. V lost 0 bases and J 9 bases, leaving 7 bases between the germline ends. Germline V gene data show CDR1 as SGHNT and CDR2 as YYREEE (reference sequence). The CDR3 extends over 13 amino acids.